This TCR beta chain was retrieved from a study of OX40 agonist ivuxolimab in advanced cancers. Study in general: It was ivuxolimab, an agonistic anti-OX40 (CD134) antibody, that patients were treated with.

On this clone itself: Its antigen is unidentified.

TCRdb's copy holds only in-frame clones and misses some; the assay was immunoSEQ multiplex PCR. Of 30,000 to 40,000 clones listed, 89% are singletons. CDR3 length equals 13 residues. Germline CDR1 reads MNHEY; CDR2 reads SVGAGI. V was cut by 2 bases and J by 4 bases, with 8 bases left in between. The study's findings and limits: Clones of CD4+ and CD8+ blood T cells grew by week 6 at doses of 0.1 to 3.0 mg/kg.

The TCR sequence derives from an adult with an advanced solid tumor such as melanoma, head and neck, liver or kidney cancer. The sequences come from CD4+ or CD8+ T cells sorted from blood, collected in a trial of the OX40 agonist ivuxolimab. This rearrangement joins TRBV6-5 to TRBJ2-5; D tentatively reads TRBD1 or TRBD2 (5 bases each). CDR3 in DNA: TGTGCCAGCAGTTACGCAGGGAGAGAGACCCAGTACTTC. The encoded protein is CASSYAGRETQYF.